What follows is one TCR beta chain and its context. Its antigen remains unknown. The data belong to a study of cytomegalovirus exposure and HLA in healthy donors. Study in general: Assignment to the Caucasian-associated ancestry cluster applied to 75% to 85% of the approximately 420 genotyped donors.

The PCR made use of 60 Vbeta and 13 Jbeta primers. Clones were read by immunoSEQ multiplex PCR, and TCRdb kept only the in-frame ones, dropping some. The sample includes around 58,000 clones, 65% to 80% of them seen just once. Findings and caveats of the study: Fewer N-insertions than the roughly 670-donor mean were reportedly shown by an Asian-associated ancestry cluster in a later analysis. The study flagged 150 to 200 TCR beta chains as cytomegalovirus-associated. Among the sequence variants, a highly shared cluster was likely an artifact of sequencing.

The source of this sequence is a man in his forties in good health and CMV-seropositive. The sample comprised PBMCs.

CDR3 amino acids: CASRRTGRRDTEAFF. CDR3 sequence (DNA): TGTGCCAGCAGGAGGACAGGGAGAAGAGACACTGAAGCTTTCTTT. The chain uses TRBV2 and TRBJ1-1, with TRBD1 identical over 8 bases. Germline CDR1 and CDR2: SNHLY and FYNNEI. This CDR3 contains 15 residues. With 6 bases clipped from V and 3 bases from J, the junction kept 9 bases outside the gene matches. Full variable domain (rest looked up from reference TRBV2 and TRBJ1-1): EPEVTQTPSHQVTQMGQEVILRCVPISNHLYFYWYRQILGQKVEFLVSFYNNEISEKSEIFDDQFSVERPDGSNFTLKIRSTKLEDSAMYFCASRRTGRRDTEAFFGQGTRLTVV.